A selection of T cell receptor beta chains follows, all from one sample in a study of T cell repertoires in cytomegalovirus infection. Each CDR3 protein gets one entry after TCRdb re-called the reads with MiXCR. The sample includes some 500,000 distinct CDR3 sequences, around 30% of them seen just once. Their target antigens are unknown. The source was cultured PBMCs, collected from culture after CMV antigen stimulation. All receptors come from a human donor in good health (CMV status not recorded). Some clones in this sample may be carry-over from other donors' samples. Both conserved end residues are part of each CDR3. The D gene is left open where the match is weak. Clone size, where shown, is once, few, many, or a class for clones that have expanded.

size,V,D,J,CDR3,DNA
NA,TRBV12-3/TRBV12-4,NA,TRBJ1-1,CASSLIATWEAFF,TGTGCCAGCAGTTTAATAGCCACTTGGGAAGCTTTCTTT
few,TRBV12-5,NA,TRBJ1-4,CASGLFRDPDEKLFF,TGTGCTAGTGGTTTGTTTAGGGACCCGGACGAAAAACTGTTTTTT
NA,TRBV30,NA,TRBJ2-1,CAWSVFGGHKYNEQFF,TGTGCCTGGAGTGTATTCGGGGGACACAAATACAATGAGCAGTTCTTC
few,TRBV4-3,NA,TRBJ1-6,CASSQGTDNSPLHF,TGCGCCAGCAGCCAAGGGACAGATAATTCACCCCTCCACTTT
few,TRBV19,TRBD2,TRBJ2-1,CASTAGTSGRRFYNEQFF,TGTGCCAGTACCGCCGGGACTAGCGGGAGAAGGTTCTACAATGAGCAGTTCTTC
few,TRBV7-8,NA,TRBJ1-1,CASSAGRFVTEAFF,TGTGCCAGCAGCGCAGGACGGTTTGTCACTGAAGCTTTCTTT
many,TRBV29-1,TRBD1,TRBJ1-2,CSVWDRGAYGYTF,TGCAGCGTTTGGGACAGGGGAGCGTATGGCTACACCTTC
few,TRBV7-6,TRBD1,TRBJ2-7,CASSFRQGKNEQYF,TGTGCCAGCAGCTTTAGACAGGGGAAGAACGAGCAGTACTTC
once,TRBV5-1,NA,TRBJ2-3,CASSVRDLPDTQYF,TGCGCCAGCAGCGTCCGGGACTTACCAGATACGCAGTATTTT
NA,TRBV6-5,NA,TRBJ2-1,CASSYSAGNEQFF,TGTGCCAGCAGTTACTCGGCTGGGAATGAGCAGTTCTTC
NA,TRBV27,NA,TRBJ2-7,CASSLQGPAMTEQYF,TGTGCCAGCAGTCTACAGGGTCCAGCCATGACTGAGCAGTACTTC
NA,TRBV2,NA,TRBJ2-1,CASSDRVSYNEQFF,TGTGCCAGCAGTGACAGGGTATCCTACAATGAGCAGTTCTTC
NA,TRBV29-1,NA,TRBJ2-3,CSVAGQDTQYF,TGCAGCGTGGCGGGTCAGGATACGCAGTATTTT
many,TRBV4-1,NA,TRBJ2-1,CASSHRVRGNEQFF,TGCGCCAGCAGCCATAGGGTTCGGGGCAATGAGCAGTTCTTC
NA,TRBV6-5,TRBD2,TRBJ2-1,CASSYGTSHGEQFF,TGTGCCAGCAGTTACGGGACTAGCCATGGTGAGCAGTTCTTC
NA,TRBV7-3,TRBD2,TRBJ2-5,CASSLTGLAEGRTQYF,TGTGCCAGCAGCTTAACGGGACTAGCGGAGGGGAGGACCCAGTACTTC
many,TRBV4-3,TRBD1,TRBJ1-4,CASSQDGVRGREKLFF,TGCGCCAGCAGCCAAGATGGGGTCAGGGGGCGTGAAAAACTGTTTTTT
few,TRBV7-8,TRBD1,TRBJ2-5,CASSLRGREETQYF,TGTGCCAGCAGCCTCAGGGGGCGGGAAGAGACCCAGTACTTC
NA,TRBV3-1,NA,TRBJ2-1,CASSQVLAHEQFF,TGTGCCAGCAGCCAGGTTTTGGCGCATGAGCAGTTCTTC
many,TRBV7-2,TRBD1,TRBJ2-1,CASGPGQGADEQFF,TGTGCCAGCGGACCGGGACAGGGGGCCGATGAGCAGTTCTTC
few,TRBV7-8,NA,TRBJ2-6,CASSITGGWSGANVLTF,TGTGCCAGCAGCATTACAGGTGGTTGGTCTGGGGCCAACGTCCTGACTTTC
few,TRBV7-6,TRBD1,TRBJ1-1,CASSPAGGNTEAFF,TGTGCCAGCAGCCCCGCAGGGGGGAACACTGAAGCTTTCTTT
NA,TRBV12-3/TRBV12-4,NA,TRBJ2-5,CASSKGSDLQETQYF,TGTGCCAGCAGTAAGGGATCTGATCTCCAAGAGACCCAGTACTTC
NA,TRBV18,TRBD2,TRBJ2-1,CASSPQGLAGVSSYNEQFF,TGTGCCAGCTCACCACAGGGACTAGCGGGAGTCTCTTCCTACAATGAGCAGTTCTTC
NA,TRBV15,NA,TRBJ2-3,CATSRSRDFRTDTQYF,TGTGCCACCAGCAGGTCCCGGGACTTTCGAACAGATACGCAGTATTTT
NA,TRBV6-1,NA,TRBJ2-1,CASKTGNEQFF,TGTGCCAGCAAGACAGGTAATGAGCAGTTCTTC